Sequencing of this TCR beta chain was carried out in a study of blood T cell repertoires in COVID-19. Study-level background: Two negative PCRs, clearance, or symptom resolution were required of recovered Cohort 3 donors. Samples of COVID-19 (acute and convalescent) were obtained from the United States, Italy and Spain.

This clone has more than one count but fewer than ten. The CDR3 runs to 16 residues. The V and J ends lost 6 bases and 7 bases, in that order; junction bases with no gene match: 11. CDR1 and CDR2 (germline): MNHEY, SVGEGT. The repertoire was sequenced with immunoSEQ multiplex PCR; TCRdb's copy has only in-frame clones and lacks some. In the table there are 200,000 to 250,000 clones, less than 90% of which are singletons. The study recruited people aged roughly 18 to 100 years across approximately 24 US areas. Which cohort a participant joined came from the clinical history participants gave. This sequence originates from a woman in her forties or fifties in a cohort exposed to, infected with or recovered from COVID-19 (not recorded which). V usage is TRBV6-2 or TRBV6-3 and J usage is TRBJ2-1; 11 bases align to TRBD1. Material: PBMCs or T cells enriched from blood (not recorded which). The DNA of the CDR3 is TGTGCCAGCAGCTCCCGGGGACAGGGGGTTCCTAATGAGCAGTTCTTC. Amino acids: CASSSRGQGVPNEQFF.